This T cell receptor (beta chain) was sequenced for a study of memory CD4+ T cells and cytomegalovirus serostatus. Assay: immunoSEQ multiplex PCR; the TCRdb copy retains only in-frame clones and omits some. Counted here are tens of thousands of clones, about 78% occurring once; the ten biggest clones make up around 0.83%. Single viable CD3+CD4+CD8-CD45RO+ cells were sorted as the memory CD4+ T cells. The receptor was derived from an adult in good health and CMV-seronegative. The sequencing sample was made of memory CD4+ T cells from blood.

The CDR3 spells CASSRDRTGNTGELFF. The CDR3 DNA reads TGTGCCAGCTCACGGGATAGGACGGGGAACACCGGGGAGCTGTTTTTT. V usage is TRBV18 and J usage is TRBJ2-2; D gene unclear. CDR3 length: 16 residues. Germline V lookup: CDR1 KGHSH, CDR2 LQKENI. V was pared by 4 bases and J by 1 base, with 13 bases between. Full variable domain (rest looked up from reference TRBV18 and TRBJ2-2): NAGVMQNPRHLVRRRGQEARLRCSPMKGHSHVYWYRQLPEEGLKFMVYLQKENIIDESGMPKERFSAEFPKEGPSILRIQQVVRGDSAAYFCASSRDRTGNTGELFFGEGSRLTVL.